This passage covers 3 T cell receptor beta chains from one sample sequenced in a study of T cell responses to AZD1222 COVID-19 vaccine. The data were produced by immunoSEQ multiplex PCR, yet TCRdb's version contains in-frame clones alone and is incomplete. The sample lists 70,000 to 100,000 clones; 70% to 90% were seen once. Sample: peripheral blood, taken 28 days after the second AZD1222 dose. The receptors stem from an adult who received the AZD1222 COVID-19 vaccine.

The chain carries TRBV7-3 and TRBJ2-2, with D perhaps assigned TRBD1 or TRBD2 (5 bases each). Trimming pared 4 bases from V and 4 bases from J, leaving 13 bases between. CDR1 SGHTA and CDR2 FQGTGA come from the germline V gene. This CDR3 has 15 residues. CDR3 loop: CASSSSGTPTGELFF. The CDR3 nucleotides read TGTGCCAGCAGCTCCTCCGGGACCCCCACCGGGGAGCTGTTTTTT.

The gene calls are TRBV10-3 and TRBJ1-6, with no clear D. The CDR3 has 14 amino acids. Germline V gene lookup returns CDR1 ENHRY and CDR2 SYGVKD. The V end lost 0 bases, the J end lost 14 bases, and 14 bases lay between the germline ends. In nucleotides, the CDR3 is TGTGCCATCAGTGAGTCGTCAGTAGACCAAACCCTCCACTTT. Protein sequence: CAISESSVDQTLHF.

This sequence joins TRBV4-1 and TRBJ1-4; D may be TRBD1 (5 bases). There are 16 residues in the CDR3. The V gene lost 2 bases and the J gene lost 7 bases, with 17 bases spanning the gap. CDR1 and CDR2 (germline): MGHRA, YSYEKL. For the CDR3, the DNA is TGCGCCAGCAGCCAACCCAGACAGTCGCCTGGTGAAAAACTGTTTTTT. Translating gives CASSQPRQSPGEKLFF.